Listed below are T cell receptor beta chains from one sample, sequenced in a study of Ad26.COV2.S vaccination and SARS-CoV-2 variants. Measured with immunoSEQ multiplex PCR; TCRdb has only the in-frame clones, and not every one. The data contain approximately 400,000 clones, roughly 85% of them seen just once; the ten biggest clones take up 2.5% to 3.5%. The sample was peripheral blood, taken in a trial of Ad26.COV2.S vaccine versus placebo. These receptors originate from a person aged 18-65 years who received the Ad26.COV2.S COVID-19 vaccine or a placebo. Each CDR3 is given with its conserved first and last residue. A D gene is named only where the DNA matches it firmly. Part of the rows lack a size; the others show once, few, many or a class for expanded clones.

D gene,J gene,clone size,V gene,CDR3 DNA,CDR3 protein
NA,TRBJ2-5,once,TRBV5-5,TGTGCCAGCAGCGTGACCCCATCCCAAGAGACCCAGTACTTC,CASSVTPSQETQYF
TRBD2,TRBJ2-5,few,TRBV3-1/TRBV3-2,TGTGCCAGCAGCCAAGATGGCCTAGCGGGAGGGCCCCCAGAGACCCAGTACTTC,CASSQDGLAGGPPETQYF
NA,TRBJ1-6,NA,TRBV10-3,TGTGCCATCAGTGAGTCTCGGACGGGTAATAATTCACCCCTCCACTTT,CAISESRTGNNSPLHF
TRBD2,TRBJ2-2,NA,TRBV30,TGTGCCTGGAACGCACTAGCGGGGAACACCGGGGAGCTGTTTTTT,CAWNALAGNTGELFF
NA,TRBJ2-7,NA,TRBV7-8,TGTGCCAGCAGCTTAGAAAGCTCCTCCTCCTACGAGCAGTACTTC,CASSLESSSSYEQYF
TRBD1,TRBJ2-3,few,TRBV5-8,TGTGCCAGCAGCTGGGGACAGGGGCGGGATACGCAGTATTTT,CASSWGQGRDTQYF
NA,TRBJ2-6,NA,TRBV5-6,TGTGCCAGCGGCAATCCCTCTGGGGCCAACGTCCTGACTTTC,CASGNPSGANVLTF
TRBD1,TRBJ2-5,NA,TRBV5-8,TGTGCCAGCAGCCTGGACAGGGAGGAGACCCAGTACTTC,CASSLDREETQYF
NA,TRBJ2-3,NA,TRBV20-1,TGCAGTGCTAGCTCCACAGATACGCAGTATTTT,CSASSTDTQYF
NA,TRBJ2-3,few,TRBV6-4,TGTGCCAGCAGTGACTCGGGCAGCACAGATACGCAGTATTTT,CASSDSGSTDTQYF
TRBD1,TRBJ2-3,NA,TRBV6-2/TRBV6-3,TGTGCCAGCAGCCGAGCGGGACAGGGGGCGACTTCCCTCCAAGATACGCAGTATTTT,CASSRAGQGATSLQDTQYF
NA,TRBJ1-2,NA,TRBV6-2/TRBV6-3,TGTGCCAGCAGTTACTCCGACCGGGGCTATGGCTACACCTTC,CASSYSDRGYGYTF
NA,TRBJ2-5,NA,TRBV6-5,TGTGCCAGCATAGTCGGGGCCTGGGGCCAAGAGACCCAGTACTTC,CASIVGAWGQETQYF
NA,TRBJ1-2,NA,TRBV7-2,TGTGCCAGCAGCTACGACACTAACTATGGCTACACCTTC,CASSYDTNYGYTF
NA,TRBJ1-2,NA,TRBV28,TGTGCCAGCAGTTTAGCCGGGGTGAACGAGTTACGTGGCTACACCTTC,CASSLAGVNELRGYTF
TRBD2,TRBJ2-7,NA,TRBV3-1/TRBV3-2,TGTGCCAGCAGCCGCACGGTAGAAGCGGGAGGGTGGTACGAGCAGTACTTC,CASSRTVEAGGWYEQYF
NA,TRBJ2-7,once,TRBV3-1/TRBV3-2,TGTGCCAGCAGCCACGCCGGGGGGCTCGAGCAGTACTTC,CASSHAGGLEQYF
NA,TRBJ1-2,NA,TRBV6-1,TGTGCCAGCAGTGAGGTACCGGGACCCGCTGGCTACACCTTC,CASSEVPGPAGYTF
NA,TRBJ2-7,NA,TRBV19,TGTGCCAGTAGCTGGGGTCGAGGGGTCGGCGAGCAGTACTTC,CASSWGRGVGEQYF
NA,TRBJ2-7,NA,TRBV4-1,TGCGCCAGCAGCCAAGAACAGGGTCCAAGCTACGAGCAGTACTTC,CASSQEQGPSYEQYF
TRBD1,TRBJ2-7,few,TRBV24-1,TGTGCCACCTCCCGGGACAGCTCATTCGGCGAGCAGTACTTC,CATSRDSSFGEQYF
NA,TRBJ2-7,NA,TRBV30,TGTGCCTGGAGTGTAGGAGGGGGCACCTACGAGCAGTACTTC,CAWSVGGGTYEQYF
NA,TRBJ2-1,many,TRBV19,TGTGCCAGTAGTATCGGGATCCTCGAGCACAATGAGCAGTTCTTC,CASSIGILEHNEQFF
NA,TRBJ1-1,NA,TRBV30,TGTGCCTGGAGTGGCGAAGAGAGAGCCGCAGCTTTCTTT,CAWSGEERAAAFF
TRBD1,TRBJ2-1,NA,TRBV24-1,TGTGCCACCAGTGACCCCGGGACAGGGTACAACAATGAGCAGTTCTTC,CATSDPGTGYNNEQFF
TRBD1,TRBJ1-5,NA,TRBV19,TGTGCCAGTAGTGATATGGACAGGGCGGGTCAGCCCCAGCATTTT,CASSDMDRAGQPQHF
NA,TRBJ1-4,NA,TRBV5-4,TGTGCCAGCAGCAAGGGGGAGGGTGAAAAACTGTTTTTT,CASSKGEGEKLFF
NA,TRBJ1-5,NA,TRBV2,TGTGCCAGCAGGGGGGGGGCCAAAAGCAATCAGCCCCAGCATTTT,CASRGGAKSNQPQHF
TRBD1,TRBJ1-1,NA,TRBV15,TGTGCCACCAGCAGAGGGAGGGGGCGGATGAACACTGAAGCTTTCTTT,CATSRGRGRMNTEAFF
NA,TRBJ1-5,NA,TRBV19,TGTGCCAGTAAGGGGTGGGATCAGCCCCAGCATTTT,CASKGWDQPQHF